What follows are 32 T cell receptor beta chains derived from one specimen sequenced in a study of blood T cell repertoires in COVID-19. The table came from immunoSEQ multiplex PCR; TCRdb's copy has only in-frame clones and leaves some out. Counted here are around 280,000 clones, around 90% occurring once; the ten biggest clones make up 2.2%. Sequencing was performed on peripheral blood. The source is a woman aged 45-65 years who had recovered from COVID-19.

For the CDR3, the DNA is TGCGCCAGCAGCTCGGCATCTACAGGGCGCGAGCAGTACTTC. This encodes CASSSASTGREQYF. The genes are TRBV5-1 and TRBJ2-7; D perhaps matches TRBD1 (6 bases). Germline V CDR1 and CDR2: SGHRS, YFSETQ. The CDR3 loop spans 14 amino acids. V was trimmed by 3 bases and J by 6 bases, leaving 16 bases between them. Full variable domain (rest looked up from reference TRBV5-1 and TRBJ2-7): KAGVTQTPRYLIKTRGQQVTLSCSPISGHRSVSWYQQTPGQGLQFLFEYFSETQRNKGNFPGRFSGRQFSNSRSEMNVSTLELGDSALYLCASSSASTGREQYFGPGTRLTVT.

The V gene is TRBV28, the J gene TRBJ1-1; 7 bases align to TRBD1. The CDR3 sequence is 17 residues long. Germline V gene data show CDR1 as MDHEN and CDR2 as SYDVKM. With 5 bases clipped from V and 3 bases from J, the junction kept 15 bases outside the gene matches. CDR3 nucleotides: TGTGCCAGCAGTACAGACAGGGAAGGTTGGTGGGACACTGAAGCTTTCTTT. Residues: CASSTDREGWWDTEAFF.

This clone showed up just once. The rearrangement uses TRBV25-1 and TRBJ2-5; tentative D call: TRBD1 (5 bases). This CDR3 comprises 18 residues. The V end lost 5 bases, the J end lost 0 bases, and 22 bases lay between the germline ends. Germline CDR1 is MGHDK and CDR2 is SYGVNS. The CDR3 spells CASSPLLGLSRYQETQYF. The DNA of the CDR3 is TGTGCCAGCAGTCCACTTCTGGGGCTATCTCGGTACCAAGAGACCCAGTACTTC.

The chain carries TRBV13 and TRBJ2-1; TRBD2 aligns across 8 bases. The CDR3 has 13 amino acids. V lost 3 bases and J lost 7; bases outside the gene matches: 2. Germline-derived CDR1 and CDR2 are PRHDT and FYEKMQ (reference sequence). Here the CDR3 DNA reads TGTGCCAGCAGCTTTAGCGGGGAGAATGAGCAGTTCTTC. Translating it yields CASSFSGENEQFF. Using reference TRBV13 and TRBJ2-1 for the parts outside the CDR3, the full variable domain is AAGVIQSPRHLIKEKRETATLKCYPIPRHDTVYWYQQGPGQDPQFLISFYEKMQSDKGSIPDRFSAQQFSDYHSELNMSSLELGDSALYFCASSFSGENEQFFGPGTRLTVL.

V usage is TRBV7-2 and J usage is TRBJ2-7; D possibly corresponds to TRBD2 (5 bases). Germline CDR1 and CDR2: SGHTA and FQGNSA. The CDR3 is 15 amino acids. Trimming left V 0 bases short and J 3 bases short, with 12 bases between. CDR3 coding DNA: TGTGCCAGCAGCTTAGCCCAGACTACCCACTACGAGCAGTACTTC. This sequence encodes CASSLAQTTHYEQYF.

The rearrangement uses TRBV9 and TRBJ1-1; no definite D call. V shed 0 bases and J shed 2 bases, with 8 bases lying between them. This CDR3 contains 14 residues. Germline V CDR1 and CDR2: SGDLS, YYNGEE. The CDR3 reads CASSVDQENTEAFF. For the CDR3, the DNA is TGTGCCAGCAGCGTAGATCAGGAAAACACTGAAGCTTTCTTT.

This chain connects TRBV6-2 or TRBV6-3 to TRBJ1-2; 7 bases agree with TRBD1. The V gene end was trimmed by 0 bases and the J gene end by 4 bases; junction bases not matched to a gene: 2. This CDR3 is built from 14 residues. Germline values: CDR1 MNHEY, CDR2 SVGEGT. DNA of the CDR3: TGTGCCAGCAGTTACTCGGCAGGGGGCTATGGCTACACCTTC. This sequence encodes CASSYSAGGYGYTF.

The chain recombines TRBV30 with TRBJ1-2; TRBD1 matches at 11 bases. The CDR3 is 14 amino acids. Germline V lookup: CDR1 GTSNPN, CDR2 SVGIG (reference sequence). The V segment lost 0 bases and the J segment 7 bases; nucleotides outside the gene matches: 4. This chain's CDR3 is CAWSVQDRGPGYTF. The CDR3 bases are TGTGCCTGGAGTGTACAGGACAGGGGGCCTGGCTACACCTTC.

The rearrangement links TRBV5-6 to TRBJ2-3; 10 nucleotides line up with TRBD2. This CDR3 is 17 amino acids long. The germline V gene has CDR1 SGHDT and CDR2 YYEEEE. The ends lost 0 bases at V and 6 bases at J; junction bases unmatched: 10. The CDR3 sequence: CASSLALASGSGDTQYF. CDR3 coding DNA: TGTGCCAGCAGCTTGGCCTTGGCTAGCGGGAGCGGGGATACGCAGTATTTT.

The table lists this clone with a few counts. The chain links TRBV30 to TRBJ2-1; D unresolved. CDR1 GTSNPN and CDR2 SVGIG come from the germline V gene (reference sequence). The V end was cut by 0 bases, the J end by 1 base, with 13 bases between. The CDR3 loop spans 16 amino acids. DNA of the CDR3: TGTGCCTGGAGTGTGCTGACTGACCCTTCCTACAATGAGCAGTTCTTC. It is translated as CAWSVLTDPSYNEQFF.

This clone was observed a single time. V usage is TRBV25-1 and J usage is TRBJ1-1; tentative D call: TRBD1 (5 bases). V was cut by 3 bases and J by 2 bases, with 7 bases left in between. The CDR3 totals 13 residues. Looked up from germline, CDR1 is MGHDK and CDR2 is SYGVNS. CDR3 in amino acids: CASSEWGNTEAFF. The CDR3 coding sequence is TGTGCCAGCAGTGAGTGGGGCAACACTGAAGCTTTCTTT.

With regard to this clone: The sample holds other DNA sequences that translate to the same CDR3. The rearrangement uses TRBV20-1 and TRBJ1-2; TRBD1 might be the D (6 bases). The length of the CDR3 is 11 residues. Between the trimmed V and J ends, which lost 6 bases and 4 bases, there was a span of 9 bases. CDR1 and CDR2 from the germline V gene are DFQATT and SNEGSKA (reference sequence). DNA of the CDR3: TGCAGTGCCCGGACAGTCTATGGCTACACCTTC. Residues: CSARTVYGYTF.

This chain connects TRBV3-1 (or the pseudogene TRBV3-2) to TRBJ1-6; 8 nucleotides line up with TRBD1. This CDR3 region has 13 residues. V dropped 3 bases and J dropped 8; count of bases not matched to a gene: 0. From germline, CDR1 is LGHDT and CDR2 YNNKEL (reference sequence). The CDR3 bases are TGTGCCAGCAGCCAGGACAGGGATTCACCCCTCCACTTT. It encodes CASSQDRDSPLHF.

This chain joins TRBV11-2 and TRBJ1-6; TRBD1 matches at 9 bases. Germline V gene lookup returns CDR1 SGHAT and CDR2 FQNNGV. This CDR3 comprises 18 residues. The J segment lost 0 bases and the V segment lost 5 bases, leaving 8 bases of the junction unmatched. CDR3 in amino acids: CASSTDRGGSSYNSPLHF. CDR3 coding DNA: TGTGCCAGCAGCACGGACAGGGGCGGAAGCTCCTATAATTCACCCCTCCACTTT.

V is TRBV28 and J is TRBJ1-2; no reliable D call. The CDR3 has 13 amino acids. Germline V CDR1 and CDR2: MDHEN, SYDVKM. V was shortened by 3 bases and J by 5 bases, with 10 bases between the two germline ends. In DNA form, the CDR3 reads TGTGCCAGCAGTTTCCTTGAAGCTTATGGCTACACCTTC. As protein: CASSFLEAYGYTF.

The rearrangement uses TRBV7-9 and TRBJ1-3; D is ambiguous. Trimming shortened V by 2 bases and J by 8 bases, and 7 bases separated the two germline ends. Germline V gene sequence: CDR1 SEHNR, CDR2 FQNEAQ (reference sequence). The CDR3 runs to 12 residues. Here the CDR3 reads CASSLNSHTIYF. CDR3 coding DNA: TGTGCCAGCAGCTTAAATAGTCACACCATATATTTT.

The CDR3 loop is CASRRPALTEAFF. In DNA form, the CDR3 reads TGTGCCAGCAGGCGCCCCGCTCTGACTGAAGCTTTCTTT. The chain employs TRBV6-5 and TRBJ1-1; D is unclear. V lost 6 bases and J 5 bases, leaving 13 bases between the germline ends. Germline-derived CDR1 and CDR2 are MNHEY and SVGAGI. CDR3 length equals 13 residues.

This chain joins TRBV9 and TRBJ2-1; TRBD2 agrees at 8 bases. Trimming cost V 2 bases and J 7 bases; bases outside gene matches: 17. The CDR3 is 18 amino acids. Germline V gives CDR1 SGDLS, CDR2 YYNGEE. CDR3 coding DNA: TGTGCCAGCAGCGTCCAGTCACTCTTTGGCGGGGGGAGGAATGAGCAGTTCTTC. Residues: CASSVQSLFGGGRNEQFF. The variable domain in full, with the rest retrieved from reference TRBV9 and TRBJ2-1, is DSGVTQTPKHLITATGQRVTLRCSPRSGDLSVYWYQQSLDQGLQFLIQYYNGEERAKGNILERFSAQQFPDLHSELNLSSLELGDSALYFCASSVQSLFGGGRNEQFFGPGTRLTVL.

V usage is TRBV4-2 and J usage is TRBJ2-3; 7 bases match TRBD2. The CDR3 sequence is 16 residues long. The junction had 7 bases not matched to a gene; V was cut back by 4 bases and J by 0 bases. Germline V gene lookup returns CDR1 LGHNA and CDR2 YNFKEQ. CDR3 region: CASSPVELASTDTQYF. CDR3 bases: TGTGCCAGCAGCCCAGTCGAACTAGCGAGCACAGATACGCAGTATTTT.

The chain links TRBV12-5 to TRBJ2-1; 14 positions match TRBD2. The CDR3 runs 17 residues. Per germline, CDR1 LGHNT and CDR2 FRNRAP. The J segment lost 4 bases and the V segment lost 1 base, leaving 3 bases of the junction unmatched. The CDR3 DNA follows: TGTGCTAGTGGTTTGGGAGGACTAGCGGGGGGATACAATGAGCAGTTCTTC. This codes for CASGLGGLAGGYNEQFF.

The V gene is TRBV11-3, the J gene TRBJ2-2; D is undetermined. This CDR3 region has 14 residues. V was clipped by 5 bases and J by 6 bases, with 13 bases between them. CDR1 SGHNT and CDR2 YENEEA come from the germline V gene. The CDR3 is CASSLSSVPGELFF. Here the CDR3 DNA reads TGTGCCAGCAGCCTCTCCAGCGTTCCCGGGGAGCTGTTTTTT.

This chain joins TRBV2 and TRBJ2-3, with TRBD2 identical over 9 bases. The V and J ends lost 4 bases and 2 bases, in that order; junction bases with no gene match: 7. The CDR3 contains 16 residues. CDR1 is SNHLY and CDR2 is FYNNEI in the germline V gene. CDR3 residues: CASSGRRGGFTDTQYF. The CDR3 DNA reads TGTGCCAGCAGTGGGCGGCGGGGGGGTTTCACAGATACGCAGTATTTT.

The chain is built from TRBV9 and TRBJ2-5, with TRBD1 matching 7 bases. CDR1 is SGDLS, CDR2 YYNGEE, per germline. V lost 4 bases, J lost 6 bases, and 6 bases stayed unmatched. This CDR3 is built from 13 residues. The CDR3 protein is CASSIDRDQTQYF. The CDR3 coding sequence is TGTGCCAGCAGCATAGACAGGGATCAGACCCAGTACTTC.

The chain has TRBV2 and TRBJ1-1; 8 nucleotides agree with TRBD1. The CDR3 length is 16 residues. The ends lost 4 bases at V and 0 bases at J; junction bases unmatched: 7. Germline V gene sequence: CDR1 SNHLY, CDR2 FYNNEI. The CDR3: CASSGTGLRMNTEAFF. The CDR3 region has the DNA TGTGCCAGCAGTGGGACAGGGCTGAGGATGAACACTGAAGCTTTCTTT.

The CDR3 spells CASSFEQGNEQFF. DNA for the CDR3: TGTGCCAGCAGCTTTGAACAGGGCAATGAGCAGTTCTTC. The genes are TRBV7-2 and TRBJ2-1; tentative D call: TRBD1 (6 bases). The V end was cut by 3 bases, the J end by 6 bases, with 9 bases between. CDR1 and CDR2 from the germline V gene are SGHTA and FQGNSA. The CDR3 totals 13 residues.

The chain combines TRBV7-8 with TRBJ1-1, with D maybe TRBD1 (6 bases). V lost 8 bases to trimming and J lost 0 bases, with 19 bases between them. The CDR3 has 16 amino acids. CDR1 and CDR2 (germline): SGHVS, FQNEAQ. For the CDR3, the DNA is TGTGCCAGCGGGCCCGGCCAGGGGCGTTTGAACACTGAAGCTTTCTTT. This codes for CASGPGQGRLNTEAFF.

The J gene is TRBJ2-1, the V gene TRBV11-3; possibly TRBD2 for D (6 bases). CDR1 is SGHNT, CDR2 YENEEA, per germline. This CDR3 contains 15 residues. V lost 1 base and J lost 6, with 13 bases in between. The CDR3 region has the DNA TGTGCCAGCAGCTTAGGGACGGGACTCTCCAATGAGCAGTTCTTC. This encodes CASSLGTGLSNEQFF.

CDR3 DNA: TGTGCCAGCAGGGACTACTCTGGAAACACCATATATTTT. This codes for CASRDYSGNTIYF. The chain uses TRBV27 and TRBJ1-3, with D hard to call. V lost 6 bases to trimming and J lost 0 bases, with 6 bases between them. The CDR3 covers 13 residues. From germline, CDR1 is MNHEY and CDR2 SMNVEV (reference sequence).

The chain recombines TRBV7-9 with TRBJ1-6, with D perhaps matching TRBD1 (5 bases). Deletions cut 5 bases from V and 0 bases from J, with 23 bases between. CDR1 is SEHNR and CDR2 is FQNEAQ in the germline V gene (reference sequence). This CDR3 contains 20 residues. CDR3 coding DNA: TGTGCCAGCAGCCGGGGAATGACAGCCGGACGCAGCTCCTATAATTCACCCCTCCACTTT. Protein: CASSRGMTAGRSSYNSPLHF. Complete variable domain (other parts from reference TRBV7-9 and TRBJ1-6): DTGVSQNPRHKITKRGQNVTFRCDPISEHNRLYWYRQTLGQGPEFLTYFQNEAQLEKSRLLSDRFSAERPKGSFSTLEIQRTEQGDSAMYLCASSRGMTAGRSSYNSPLHFGNGTRLTVT.

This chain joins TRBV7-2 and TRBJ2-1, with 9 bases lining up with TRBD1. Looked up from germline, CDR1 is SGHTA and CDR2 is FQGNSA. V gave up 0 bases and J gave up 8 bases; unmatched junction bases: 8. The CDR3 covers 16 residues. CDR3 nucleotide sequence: TGTGCCAGCAGCTTAGCGCCTACAGGGGGCAAGGATGAGCAGTTCTTC. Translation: CASSLAPTGGKDEQFF.

CDR3 sequence: CASSLTGLAYEQYF. The CDR3 DNA is TGTGCCAGCAGTTTGACAGGGTTGGCCTACGAGCAGTACTTC. The gene calls are TRBV6-5 and TRBJ2-7, with 7 bases aligning to TRBD1. J was trimmed by 2 bases and V by 4 bases; bases with no gene match: 5. The CDR3 consists of 14 residues. Per the germline V gene, CDR1 is MNHEY and CDR2 is SVGAGI.

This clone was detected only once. CDR3 sequence reads: CASSQEGTSGLTNSYEQYF. The CDR3 coding sequence is TGTGCCAGCAGCCAAGAAGGGACTAGCGGGTTAACCAACTCCTACGAGCAGTACTTC. The rearrangement joins TRBV4-2 to TRBJ2-7; TRBD2 matches 12 bases. V shed 0 bases, J shed 0 bases, and the junction held 9 bases outside the gene matches. In germline, CDR1 is LGHNA, CDR2 YNFKEQ. The CDR3 length is 19 residues.